The 15 T cell receptor beta chains listed next were all sequenced from one sample in a study of cytomegalovirus exposure and HLA in healthy donors. PCR employed 60 Vbeta and 13 Jbeta primers. TCRdb's table, derived via immunoSEQ multiplex PCR, lists solely in-frame clones and lacks some. The table shows roughly 120,000 clones, with about 79% occurring only once. The sample was PBMCs. The receptors derive from a young man in good health and CMV-seropositive.

The rearrangement uses TRBV27 and TRBJ2-6, with D maybe TRBD1 (6 bases). The germline V gene has CDR1 MNHEY and CDR2 SMNVEV (reference sequence). This CDR3 region has 19 residues. V was pared by 4 bases and J by 0 bases, with 19 bases between. CDR3 loop: CASSSLMTGKSSGANVLTF. CDR3 nucleotides: TGTGCCAGCAGTTCCTTGATGACAGGCAAGAGCTCTGGGGCCAACGTCCTGACTTTC.

The genes are TRBV7-9 and TRBJ1-3; 7 bases agree with TRBD1. CDR1 and CDR2 from the germline V gene are SEHNR and FQNEAQ (reference sequence). The junction had 18 bases not matched to a gene; V was cut back by 4 bases and J by 6 bases. This CDR3 has 18 amino acids. CDR3 DNA: TGTGCCAGCAGCTCTCTACGTGCACAGGGGTTTCTTGCAAACACCATATATTTT. Translated, it gives CASSSLRAQGFLANTIYF.

The rearrangement links TRBV5-1 to TRBJ2-7; TRBD2 matches at 11 bases. The CDR3 is made up of 15 amino acids. V was pared by 4 bases and J by 2 bases, with 5 bases of the junction left unmatched. CDR1 is SGHRS and CDR2 is YFSETQ in the germline V gene. The DNA of the CDR3 is TGCGCCAGCAGCGAGACTAGCGGGGCGACCTACGAGCAGTACTTC. It specifies CASSETSGATYEQYF.

J is TRBJ2-5 and V is TRBV5-5; D perhaps matches TRBD2 (5 bases). The CDR3 runs 16 residues. The germline CDR1 and CDR2 sequences are SGHKS and YYEKEE (reference sequence). Trimming pared 2 bases from V and 5 bases from J, leaving 19 bases between. The CDR3 region is CASSLVPQTRGETQYF. CDR3 in DNA: TGTGCCAGCAGCTTAGTCCCTCAAACTCGCGGGGAGACCCAGTACTTC.

This sequence joins TRBV15 and TRBJ1-4, with D possibly TRBD1 on 5 matching bases. V lost 3 bases, J lost 2 bases, and 10 bases lay in between. CDR3 size: 15 residues. Germline V gene lookup returns CDR1 LNHNV and CDR2 YYDKDF (reference sequence). CDR3 nucleotide sequence: TGTGCCACCAGCAGCCAGGGTTCGACTAATGAAAAACTGTTTTTT. It specifies CATSSQGSTNEKLFF.

This clone turned up a few times. The V and J genes are TRBV5-6 and TRBJ2-1; D call uncertain. Trimming shortened V by 0 bases and J by 10 bases, and 8 bases separated the two germline ends. The germline gives CDR1 SGHDT, CDR2 YYEEEE. This CDR3 contains 12 residues. CDR3 nucleotide sequence: TGTGCCAGCAGCTTGGCCCTGGAGGAGCAGTTCTTC. This encodes CASSLALEEQFF.

The V and J genes are TRBV2 and TRBJ2-1; D perhaps matches TRBD2 (6 bases). In germline, CDR1 is SNHLY, CDR2 FYNNEI. The V gene lost 6 bases and the J gene lost 4 bases, with 10 bases spanning the gap. The CDR3 spans 13 residues. CDR3 coding DNA: TGTGCCAGCAGCTTACTAGCATACAATGAGCAGTTCTTC. Its protein is CASSLLAYNEQFF.

Turning to this clone: Germline and junction disagree at one end, which may indicate a read error. The CDR3 region is CSSSLGSGGWDTEAFF. Here the CDR3 DNA reads TGTTCCAGCAGCTTAGGTTCGGGGGGGTGGGACACTGAAGCTTTCTTT. This chain connects TRBV7-9 to TRBJ1-1; D is possibly TRBD1 (5 bases). Germline V lookup: CDR1 SEHNR, CDR2 FQNEAQ (reference sequence). The CDR3 loop spans 16 amino acids.

The chain employs TRBV30 and TRBJ1-2; D may be TRBD1 (5 bases). The V gene's germline CDR1 is GTSNPN and CDR2 SVGIG (reference sequence). The CDR3 covers 11 residues. The V gene lost 3 bases and the J gene lost 11 bases, with 13 bases spanning the gap. DNA for the CDR3: TGTGCCTGGAGATCGGCCGCAGGGTACACCTTC. Translated: CAWRSAAGYTF.

In this sample, this clone turned up a few times. The chain recombines TRBV27 with TRBJ1-2; 9 bases fit TRBD1. Germline V gene lookup returns CDR1 MNHEY and CDR2 SMNVEV (reference sequence). The CDR3 contains 14 residues. The trim removed 4 bases at V and 5 bases at J, leaving 5 bases unmatched. CDR3 sequence reads: CASSSDRGVYGYTF. DNA for the CDR3: TGTGCCAGCAGTTCGGACAGGGGTGTGTATGGCTACACCTTC.

The chain recombines TRBV28 with TRBJ1-4; D gene ambiguous. Trimming took off 6 bases at V and 7 bases at J, with 15 bases between the two ends. The CDR3 is made up of 14 amino acids. Germline lookup yields CDR1 MDHEN and CDR2 SYDVKM. The CDR3 spells CASSQRGQPEKLFF. In DNA, the CDR3 is TGTGCCAGCAGCCAACGCGGGCAGCCTGAAAAACTGTTTTTT.

This chain links TRBV5-1 with TRBJ2-1; 9 bases agree with TRBD2. The CDR3 length is 16 residues. Germline values: CDR1 SGHRS, CDR2 YFSETQ. J lost 4 bases, V lost 0 bases, and 5 bases had no gene match. CDR3 in DNA: TGCGCCAGCAGCTTGGAAGGCGGGAGGGTATACAATGAGCAGTTCTTC. It yields the protein CASSLEGGRVYNEQFF.

The chain recombines TRBV10-3 with TRBJ2-3, with 13 nucleotides matching TRBD2. Per the germline V gene, CDR1 is ENHRY and CDR2 is SYGVKD. Trimming at V came to 8 bases and at J to 2 bases, leaving 4 bases not matched to a gene. The CDR3 runs to 15 residues. The CDR3 DNA sequence: TGTGCCATCGGGGGACTAGCGGGATACACAGATACGCAGTATTTT. This sequence encodes CAIGGLAGYTDTQYF.

The chain links TRBV7-2 to TRBJ1-1, with unresolved D. Germline V gene sequence: CDR1 SGHTA, CDR2 FQGNSA. The CDR3 is 11 amino acids. V shed 2 bases and J shed 5 bases, with 3 bases lying between them. The CDR3 here is CASSLLTEAFF. The CDR3 DNA reads TGTGCCAGCAGCTTACTTACTGAAGCTTTCTTT.

Concerning this clone: A read error may account for a junction end that differs from germline. V gene TRBV7-9 combines with J gene TRBJ1-6, with D possibly TRBD1 on 5 matching bases. There are 13 residues in the CDR3. Germline lookup yields CDR1 SEHNR and CDR2 FQNEAQ (reference sequence). DNA for the CDR3: TGTTCCAGCAGCCGCAATAGGGGTGCACCCCTCCACTTT. Translation: CSSSRNRGAPLHF.